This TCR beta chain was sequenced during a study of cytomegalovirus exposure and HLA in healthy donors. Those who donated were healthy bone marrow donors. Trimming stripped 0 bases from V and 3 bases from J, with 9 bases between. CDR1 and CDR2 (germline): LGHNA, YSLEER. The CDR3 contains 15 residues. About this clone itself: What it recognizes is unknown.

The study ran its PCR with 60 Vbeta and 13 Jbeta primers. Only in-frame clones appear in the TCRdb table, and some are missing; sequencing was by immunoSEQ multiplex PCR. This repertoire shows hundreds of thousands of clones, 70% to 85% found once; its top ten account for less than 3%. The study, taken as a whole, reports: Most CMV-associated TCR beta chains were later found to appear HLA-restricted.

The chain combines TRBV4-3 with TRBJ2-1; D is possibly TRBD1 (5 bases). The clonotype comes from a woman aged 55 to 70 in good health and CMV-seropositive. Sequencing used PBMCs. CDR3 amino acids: CASSQEGRDYNEQFF. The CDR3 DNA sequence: TGCGCCAGCAGCCAAGAGGGCAGGGACTACAATGAGCAGTTCTTC.